These 31 T cell receptor beta chains share one sample of origin, sequenced in a study of shared clonotypes between healthy human individuals. CD45RO-negative, CCR7-positively selected cells formed the naive CD8 fraction, excluding terminally differentiated effector memory CD45RA+ cells. Generated by immunoSEQ multiplex PCR, the TCRdb table keeps only in-frame clones and is missing some. The sample contains about 2 million clones, about 95% of which appear only once. Input material: naive CD8+ T cells sorted from blood. All receptors derive from a man in his late teens or twenties in good health.

The rearrangement links TRBV11-2 to TRBJ2-3; no definite D call. Germline CDR1 reads SGHAT; CDR2 reads FQNNGV. The CDR3 runs 13 residues. V was clipped by 5 bases and J by 1 base, with 7 bases between them. The CDR3 DNA reads TGTGCCAGCAGCCTCTATGGCACAGATACGCAGTATTTT. The encoded protein is CASSLYGTDTQYF.

The V gene is TRBV4-1, the J gene TRBJ2-1, with TRBD2 matching over 7 bases. The length of the CDR3 is 15 residues. The germline V gene encodes CDR1 MGHRA and CDR2 YSYEKL. Trimming took 4 bases from V and 1 from J; bases not matched to a gene: 4. The CDR3 loop is CASSLAAGSYNEQFF. The DNA of the CDR3 is TGCGCCAGCAGCCTGGCAGCGGGGTCCTACAATGAGCAGTTCTTC.

The rearrangement uses TRBV7-8 and TRBJ2-5; a possible D gene is TRBD2 (6 bases). Trimming cost V 0 bases and J 5 bases, with 13 bases left between them. Germline lookup yields CDR1 SGHVS and CDR2 FQNEAQ. The CDR3 consists of 15 residues. The CDR3 loop reads CASSLAGGGVETQYF. The CDR3, as DNA: TGTGCCAGCAGCTTAGCGGGCGGCGGGGTGGAGACCCAGTACTTC.

The V gene is TRBV27, the J gene TRBJ2-7; D unresolved. In germline, CDR1 is MNHEY, CDR2 SMNVEV (reference sequence). The CDR3 length is 15 residues. The V end was cut by 3 bases, the J end by 2 bases, with 14 bases between. CDR3 region: CASSLGKGPTYEQYF. The CDR3 bases are TGTGCCAGCAGTTTGGGGAAGGGCCCTACCTACGAGCAGTACTTC.

The genes are TRBV4-1 and TRBJ1-2; possible D gene TRBD1, 6 bases. V dropped 8 bases and J dropped 4 bases, with 20 bases sitting between them. The CDR3 runs 15 residues. In germline, CDR1 is MGHRA, CDR2 YSYEKL. The chain's CDR3 is CASLGYREFVYGYTF. For the CDR3, the DNA is TGCGCCAGCCTCGGTTACAGGGAATTTGTCTATGGCTACACCTTC.

The rearrangement joins TRBV6-1 to TRBJ1-6; tentative D call: TRBD1 (6 bases). The V gene lost 4 bases and the J gene lost 7 bases, with 11 bases spanning the gap. Germline CDR1 is MNHNS and CDR2 is SASEGT. The CDR3 contains 14 residues. The CDR3 DNA sequence: TGTGCCAGCAGTGTAGGGCAGGGGAATTCACCCCTCCACTTT. Amino acid sequence: CASSVGQGNSPLHF.

The chain employs TRBV30 and TRBJ2-3; 9 nucleotides align to TRBD2. With V trimmed by 5 bases and J by 3 bases, 9 bases remained unmatched. Per germline, CDR1 GTSNPN and CDR2 SVGIG (reference sequence). The CDR3 runs to 15 residues. The CDR3 region has the DNA TGTGCCTGGGGTTCCGGGAGCGGGGGGACAGATACGCAGTATTTT. Translated: CAWGSGSGGTDTQYF.

J is TRBJ2-2 and V is TRBV5-8, with unresolved D. Trimming removed 1 base from V and 6 bases from J, with 4 bases in between. The length of the CDR3 is 12 residues. Germline assignment: CDR1 SGHTS and CDR2 YDEGEE. CDR3 DNA: TGTGCCAGCAGCTTGCCCCCCGGGGAGCTGTTTTTT. It translates to CASSLPPGELFF. Based on the CDR3 plus reference TRBV5-8 and TRBJ2-2, the full variable domain is EAGVTQSPTHLIKTRGQQATLRCSPISGHTSVYWYQQALGLGLQFLLWYDEGEERNRGNFPPRFSGRQFPNYSSELNVNALELEDSALYLCASSLPPGELFFGEGSRLTVL.

The count of this clone is one. This chain links TRBV7-2 with TRBJ2-5; 8 nucleotides agree with TRBD2. The CDR3 contains 15 residues. Germline-derived CDR1 and CDR2 are SGHTA and FQGNSA. After removal of 6 bases from V and 3 bases from J, the junction contained 9 bases not matched to a gene. This chain's CDR3 is CASSPSPAGEETQYF. CDR3 DNA sequence: TGTGCCAGCAGTCCGTCCCCAGCGGGAGAAGAGACCCAGTACTTC.

This clone was counted once. The CDR3 nucleotides read TGCAGCGTACCACAGGGTTCCTATGGCTACACCTTC. Protein sequence: CSVPQGSYGYTF. The chain combines TRBV29-1 with TRBJ1-2; maybe TRBD1 (6 bases). Trimming took 6 bases from V and 4 from J, leaving 12 bases between them. CDR3 length: 12 residues. In germline, CDR1 is SQVTM, CDR2 ANQGSEA.

The rearrangement links TRBV6-5 to TRBJ2-1; the match to TRBD2 covers 8 bases. The CDR3 is made up of 16 amino acids. Germline CDR1 is MNHEY and CDR2 is SVGAGI. Trimming removed 2 bases from V and 7 bases from J; junction bases left unmatched: 10. The CDR3 reads CASSYPGGGLINEQFF. The CDR3 nucleotides are TGTGCCAGCAGTTACCCCGGGGGGGGCCTGATAAATGAGCAGTTCTTC.

V usage is TRBV4-1 and J usage is TRBJ1-3; no definite D call. Germline V CDR1 and CDR2: MGHRA, YSYEKL. Between the trimmed V and J ends, which lost 1 base and 1 base, there was a span of 11 bases. This CDR3 contains 16 residues. The CDR3 DNA is TGCGCCAGCAGCCAAGTGTCGGGGTTTTCTGGAAACACCATATATTTT. Translation: CASSQVSGFSGNTIYF.

The sample holds one count of this clone. This sequence joins TRBV28 and TRBJ1-5, with no clear D. Trimming removed 5 bases at V and 4 bases at J, with 9 bases between. Germline V gene lookup returns CDR1 MDHEN and CDR2 SYDVKM. The CDR3 extends over 13 amino acids. CDR3 in DNA: TGTGCCAGCAGTGGGAGGATGAATCAGCCCCAGCATTTT. Amino acid sequence: CASSGRMNQPQHF.

The J gene is TRBJ1-6, the V gene TRBV7-8; D not resolved. CDR1 is SGHVS and CDR2 is FQNEAQ in the germline V gene. Trimming took off 1 base at V and 7 bases at J, with 14 bases between the two ends. The CDR3 covers 16 residues. CDR3 sequence reads: CASSLEGDARNSPLHF. The DNA for the CDR3 is TGTGCCAGCAGCTTAGAGGGAGATGCTAGAAATTCACCCCTCCACTTT.

This clone was observed a few times. V usage is TRBV5-4 and J usage is TRBJ2-1; 13 nucleotides agree with TRBD2. V trimming: 2 bases; J trimming: 6 bases; junction bases outside the gene matches: 2. The CDR3 runs to 15 residues. The germline CDR1 and CDR2 sequences are SGHNT and YYREEE (reference sequence). The CDR3 is CASSLLAGGGNEQFF. The CDR3 DNA is TGTGCCAGCAGCTTACTAGCGGGAGGGGGCAATGAGCAGTTCTTC.

The gene calls are TRBV28 and TRBJ2-7, with D hard to call. The ends were cut back, 6 bases at V and 5 bases at J, with 11 bases in the middle. Germline loops: CDR1 MDHEN, CDR2 SYDVKM. The CDR3 is 12 residues long. CDR3 nucleotides: TGTGCCAGCAGACCCGACCAACACGAGCAGTACTTC. Amino acid sequence: CASRPDQHEQYF. The full variable domain, in which reference TRBV28 and TRBJ2-7 provide the parts outside the CDR3, is DVKVTQSSRYLVKRTGEKVFLECVQDMDHENMFWYRQDPGLGLRLIYFSYDVKMKEKGDIPEGYSVSREKKERFSLILESASTNQTSMYLCASRPDQHEQYFGPGTRLTVT.

A few counts support this clone. This chain connects TRBV27 to TRBJ1-6; D uncertain. The V and J ends lost 8 bases and 11 bases respectively, with 7 bases between them. CDR1 and CDR2 from the germline V gene are MNHEY and SMNVEV (reference sequence). This CDR3 contains 10 residues. CDR3 in amino acids: CASGLTPLHF. CDR3 coding DNA: TGTGCCAGCGGGTTGACACCCCTCCACTTT.

The chain joins TRBV10-3 to TRBJ2-5, with a possible D match to TRBD2 (6 bases). Germline values: CDR1 ENHRY, CDR2 SYGVKD. The CDR3 runs 13 residues. Trimming pared 7 bases from V and 4 bases from J, leaving 13 bases between. The CDR3 sequence is CAIKVDGRETQYF. The CDR3 DNA is TGTGCCATCAAAGTGGACGGGAGAGAGACCCAGTACTTC.

V usage is TRBV28 and J usage is TRBJ1-4, with 7 bases lining up with TRBD1. V lost 6 bases, J lost 6 bases, and 10 bases stayed unmatched. CDR3 length equals 15 residues. Germline V gene lookup returns CDR1 MDHEN and CDR2 SYDVKM. This chain's CDR3 is CASSPRQGGDEKLFF. The DNA of the CDR3 is TGTGCCAGCAGCCCCCGGCAGGGGGGGGATGAAAAACTGTTTTTT. Based on the CDR3 plus reference TRBV28 and TRBJ1-4, the full variable domain is DVKVTQSSRYLVKRTGEKVFLECVQDMDHENMFWYRQDPGLGLRLIYFSYDVKMKEKGDIPEGYSVSREKKERFSLILESASTNQTSMYLCASSPRQGGDEKLFFGSGTQLSVL.

The chain employs TRBV19 and TRBJ1-5; 7 bases map to TRBD1. In germline, CDR1 is LNHDA, CDR2 SQIVND (reference sequence). V lost 5 bases and J lost 0; bases outside the gene matches: 7. CDR3 length: 16 amino acids. CDR3 loop: CASSAGQAYSNQPQHF. In DNA, the CDR3 is TGTGCCAGTAGTGCCGGACAGGCCTATAGCAATCAGCCCCAGCATTTT.

The genes are TRBV7-9 and TRBJ2-7; either TRBD1 or TRBD2 may supply D (5 bases each). Trimming took off 1 base at V and 0 bases at J, with 16 bases between the two ends. The CDR3 contains 17 residues. Per germline, CDR1 SEHNR and CDR2 FQNEAQ (reference sequence). CDR3 region: CASSLVGGTGSSYEQYF. DNA of the CDR3: TGTGCCAGCAGCTTAGTCGGTGGGACGGGAAGCTCCTACGAGCAGTACTTC. Full variable domain (remainder filled in from reference TRBV7-9 and TRBJ2-7): DTGVSQNPRHKITKRGQNVTFRCDPISEHNRLYWYRQTLGQGPEFLTYFQNEAQLEKSRLLSDRFSAERPKGSFSTLEIQRTEQGDSAMYLCASSLVGGTGSSYEQYFGPGTRLTVT.

The CDR3 loop reads CASRTEETQYF. DNA of the CDR3: TGTGCCAGCAGGACAGAAGAGACCCAGTACTTC. The J gene is TRBJ2-5, the V gene TRBV2, with TRBD1 as a possible D gene (5 bases). Germline CDR1 SNHLY, CDR2 FYNNEI. The CDR3 covers 11 residues. Trimming removed 6 bases at V and 3 bases at J, with 5 bases between.

The V call is TRBV13, the J call TRBJ1-1, with a possible D match to TRBD1 (6 bases). The V end was cut by 5 bases, the J end by 6 bases, with 16 bases between. The length of the CDR3 is 14 residues. Looked up from germline, CDR1 is PRHDT and CDR2 is FYEKMQ (reference sequence). CDR3 region: CASSQNLGQSEAFF. CDR3 coding DNA: TGTGCCAGCAGCCAAAACCTCGGACAGTCTGAAGCTTTCTTT.

The rearrangement links TRBV7-8 to TRBJ2-7, with D tentatively TRBD2 (6 bases). Per germline, CDR1 SGHVS and CDR2 FQNEAQ. The ends were cut back, 4 bases at V and 1 base at J, with 8 bases in the middle. The CDR3 length is 13 residues. CDR3 sequence: CASSSGTSYEQYF. CDR3 coding DNA: TGTGCCAGCAGCTCCGGGACTTCCTACGAGCAGTACTTC. The full variable domain, completed using reference TRBV7-8 and TRBJ2-7, is GAGVSQSPRYKVAKRGQDVALRCDPISGHVSLFWYQQALGQGPEFLTYFQNEAQLDKSGLPSDRFFAERPEGSVSTLKIQRTQQEDSAVYLCASSSGTSYEQYFGPGTRLTVT.

This rearrangement joins TRBV5-1 to TRBJ1-1; the D is unclear. The germline V gene encodes CDR1 SGHRS and CDR2 YFSETQ. V lost 0 bases, J lost 1 base, and 4 bases lay in between. The CDR3 is 13 residues long. CDR3 region: CASSLAKNTEAFF. The CDR3 nucleotides read TGCGCCAGCAGCTTGGCCAAGAACACTGAAGCTTTCTTT.

This chain links TRBV7-6 with TRBJ1-1, with D possibly matching TRBD1 (6 bases). Trimming left V 1 base short and J 5 bases short, with 17 bases between. The CDR3 is 16 amino acids. Germline lookup yields CDR1 SGHVS and CDR2 FNYEAQ. CDR3 residues: CASSLEGGGALTEAFF. DNA of the CDR3: TGTGCCAGCAGCTTAGAAGGGGGGGGCGCGTTGACTGAAGCTTTCTTT.

The chain links TRBV4-1 to TRBJ2-1; 8 nucleotides match TRBD2. The V gene end was trimmed by 0 bases and the J gene end by 6 bases; junction bases not matched to a gene: 10. Germline loops: CDR1 MGHRA, CDR2 YSYEKL. The CDR3 runs to 17 residues. The CDR3 DNA sequence: TGCGCCAGCAGCCAAGAGGGGTACCTAGCGGGTCTCAATGAGCAGTTCTTC. Translation gives CASSQEGYLAGLNEQFF.

The CDR3 is CASSSPTGSSNQPQHF. DNA for the CDR3: TGTGCCAGCAGTTCACCGACAGGGTCTAGCAATCAGCCCCAGCATTTT. The V call is TRBV28, the J call TRBJ1-5; TRBD1 matches 7 bases. Looked up from germline, CDR1 is MDHEN and CDR2 is SYDVKM. The CDR3 sequence is 16 residues long. J gave up 0 bases and V 4 bases, and 6 bases lay outside the gene matches.

This chain uses TRBV14 with TRBJ1-3, with TRBD1 identical over 7 bases. V lost 4 bases and J lost 13; bases outside the gene matches: 10. CDR3 length equals 13 residues. Germline V gene sequence: CDR1 SGHDN, CDR2 FVKESK. CDR3: CASSLSQGGPIYF. The CDR3 DNA follows: TGTGCCAGCAGCCTGTCGCAAGGGGGCCCAATATATTTT.

This chain connects TRBV11-1 to TRBJ2-7; no firm D call. The germline CDR1 and CDR2 sequences are SGHAT and FQDESV (reference sequence). The length of the CDR3 is 12 residues. Trimming removed 5 bases from V and 4 bases from J, with 9 bases in between. In DNA, the CDR3 is TGTGCCAGCAGCGAGACTGCGTACGAGCAGTACTTC. Its protein is CASSETAYEQYF.

The rearrangement links TRBV19 to TRBJ1-2; D is uncertain. The CDR3 spans 15 residues. The germline CDR1 and CDR2 sequences are LNHDA and SQIVND (reference sequence). V lost 1 base and J 1 base, leaving 10 bases between the germline ends. As DNA, the CDR3 is TGTGCCAGTAGTATAGGAGGGTACAATAACTATGGCTACACCTTC. Its protein product is CASSIGGYNNYGYTF.